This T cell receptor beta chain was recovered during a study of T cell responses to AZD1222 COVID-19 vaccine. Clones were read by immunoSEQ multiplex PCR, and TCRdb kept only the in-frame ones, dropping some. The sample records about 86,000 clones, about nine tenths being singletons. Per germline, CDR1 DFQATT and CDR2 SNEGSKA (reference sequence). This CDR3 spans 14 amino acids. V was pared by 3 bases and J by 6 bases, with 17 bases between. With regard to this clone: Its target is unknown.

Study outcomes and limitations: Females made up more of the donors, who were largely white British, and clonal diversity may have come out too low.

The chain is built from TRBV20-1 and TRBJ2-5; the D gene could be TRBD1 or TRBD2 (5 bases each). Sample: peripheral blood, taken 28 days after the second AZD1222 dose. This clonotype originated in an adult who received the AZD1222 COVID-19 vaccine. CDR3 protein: CSASWGSGVKTQYF. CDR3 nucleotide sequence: TGCAGTGCTAGTTGGGGGTCTGGGGTTAAGACCCAGTACTTC.